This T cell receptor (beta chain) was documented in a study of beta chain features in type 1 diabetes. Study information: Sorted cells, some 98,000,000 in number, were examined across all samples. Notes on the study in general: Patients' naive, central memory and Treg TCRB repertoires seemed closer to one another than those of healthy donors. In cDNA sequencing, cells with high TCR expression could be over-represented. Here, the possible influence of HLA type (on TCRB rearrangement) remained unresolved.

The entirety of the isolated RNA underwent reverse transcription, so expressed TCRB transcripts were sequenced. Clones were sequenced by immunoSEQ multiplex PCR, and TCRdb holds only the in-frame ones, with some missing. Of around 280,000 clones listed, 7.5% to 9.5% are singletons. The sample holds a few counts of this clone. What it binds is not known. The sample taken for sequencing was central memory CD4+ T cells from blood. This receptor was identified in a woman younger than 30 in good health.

CDR3 protein: CASSGDPNGRPWGENEQYF. The CDR3 DNA reads TGTGCCAGCAGCGGCGACCCGAATGGGCGCCCATGGGGGGAGAACGAGCAGTACTTC. V usage is TRBV4-2 and J usage is TRBJ2-7; TRBD2 might be the D (6 bases). The CDR3 has 19 amino acids. V lost 5 bases, J lost 5 bases, and 31 bases lay in between. The germline V gene encodes CDR1 LGHNA and CDR2 YNFKEQ.